The clone carrying this TCR beta chain was counted at least ten times. Its antigen is not identified. With 4 bases clipped from V and 8 bases from J, the junction kept 11 bases outside the gene matches. The CDR3 sequence is 16 residues long. Germline CDR1 is KGHSH and CDR2 is LQKENI. These data originate in a study of breast tumors, draining lymph nodes, adjacent tissues. TCRdb redid the calling of the multiplex PCR reads with MiXCR, one entry per CDR3 protein. The table has approximately 170,000 distinct CDR3 sequences, around a third seen once. Axillary draining lymph nodes of breast cancer patients supplied the node samples. Study-level points and caveats: Compared with lymph nodes, tumors were less diverse; compared with nontumor tissue, more. Tumor T cell lymph node origin was a supported hypothesis, not proven.

The source of this sequence is a female donor with breast cancer. Some clones in this sample may be carry-over from other donors' samples. The rearrangement links TRBV18 to TRBJ2-1; 10 bases match TRBD1. Sequenced sample: axillary lymph node tissue. CDR3 sequence: CASSHARGDRGYEQFF. The DNA for the CDR3 is TGTGCCAGCTCACATGCCCGGGGGGACAGGGGATATGAGCAGTTCTTC.